This passage covers 25 T cell receptor beta chains from one sample sequenced in a study of T-cell reconstitution after alpha-beta-depleted transplantation in children. Preparing the TCRbeta library involved the use of unique molecular identifiers. TCRdb ran MiXCR on the PCR reads and lists one entry per CDR3 protein. The sample lists tens of thousands of distinct CDR3 sequences; 40% to 55% were seen once. The source was PBMCs, mostly from graft donor cells, collected 360 days after TCRalphabeta/CD19-depleted stem cell transplant. The origin of the receptors is a male patient under 18 who had a stem cell transplant for acute lymphoblastic leukemia, so the T cells may come from the graft donor.

This clonotype was observed a handful of times. The chain employs TRBV7-2 and TRBJ1-1, with 10 bases matching TRBD1. This CDR3 is 17 amino acids long. V was clipped by 4 bases and J by 5 bases; unmatched bases: 13. Germline V gene sequence: CDR1 SGHTA, CDR2 FQGNSA. CDR3 DNA sequence: TGTGCCAGCAGCTCCCCGGGACAGGGGTCGGGGCGGACTGAAGCTTTCTTT. It encodes CASSSPGQGSGRTEAFF.

The chain uses TRBV29-1 and TRBJ2-1; D is unresolved. V lost 7 bases, J lost 8 bases, and 15 bases lay in between. CDR3 length: 12 amino acids. Germline V lookup: CDR1 SQVTM, CDR2 ANQGSEA. Here the CDR3 DNA reads TGCAGCGCCTGGGAAAATACAGATGAGCAGTTCTTC. It yields the protein CSAWENTDEQFF.

The chain combines TRBV29-1 with TRBJ1-3; TRBD1 aligns across 9 bases. Germline CDR1 reads SQVTM; CDR2 reads ANQGSEA. The CDR3 sequence is 14 residues long. Germline trimming cut 5 bases from V and 2 bases from J; bases unmatched to any gene: 4. CDR3 amino acids: CSVTGGFAGNTIYF. In DNA, the CDR3 is TGCAGCGTTACAGGGGGCTTCGCTGGAAACACCATATATTTT.

V is TRBV5-1 and J is TRBJ2-1, with D hard to call. This CDR3 has 14 amino acids. Germline lookup yields CDR1 SGHRS and CDR2 YFSETQ. Trimming took off 0 bases at V and 4 bases at J, with 8 bases between the two ends. In DNA, the CDR3 is TGCGCCAGCAGCTTGGGGAACTATTACAATGAGCAGTTCTTC. Protein product: CASSLGNYYNEQFF.

The chain employs TRBV6-5 and TRBJ2-1, with 10 bases matching TRBD2. Germline-derived CDR1 and CDR2 are MNHEY and SVGAGI. The CDR3 runs 17 residues. Germline trimming cut 6 bases from V and 7 bases from J; bases unmatched to any gene: 15. CDR3 coding DNA: TGTGCCAGCAGCCCTTCCAATCTAGCGGGGGCCTTAAATGAGCAGTTCTTC. Translating it yields CASSPSNLAGALNEQFF.

The chain carries TRBV9 and TRBJ2-3, with 9 bases identical to TRBD2. The CDR3 has 16 residues. CDR1 SGDLS and CDR2 YYNGEE come from the germline V gene. V lost 0 bases, J lost 1 base, and 3 bases stayed unmatched. The CDR3 DNA reads TGTGCCAGCAGCGTAGACGTAGCGGGGGGCACAGATACGCAGTATTTT. Amino acids: CASSVDVAGGTDTQYF.

This chain connects TRBV6-5 to TRBJ2-3; 7 bases map to TRBD2. CDR1 is MNHEY, CDR2 SVGAGI, per germline. J lost 3 bases, V lost 2 bases, and 5 bases had no gene match. The CDR3 sequence is 15 residues long. CDR3 in amino acids: CASSYGLDSTDTQYF. The CDR3 DNA is TGTGCCAGCAGTTACGGACTAGATAGTACAGATACGCAGTATTTT.

This clonotype was seen only a few times. The rearrangement links TRBV13 to TRBJ2-7; D remains unclear. This CDR3 region has 12 residues. Germline-derived CDR1 and CDR2 are PRHDT and FYEKMQ (reference sequence). V was pared by 2 bases and J by 5 bases, with 7 bases between. The CDR3 loop is CASSLMGHEQYF. CDR3 coding DNA: TGTGCCAGCAGCTTAATGGGCCACGAGCAGTACTTC.

As for this clonotype: An end of the junction does not agree with germline; a read error may underlie this. This chain joins TRBV4-3 and TRBJ1-4, with unresolved D. From germline, CDR1 is LGHNA and CDR2 YSLEER. The CDR3 extends over 13 amino acids. CDR3 bases: TGCGCCAGCAGCCAAGAGATCGAACGCCCGTGCGTTTTT. Its protein is CASSQEIERPCVF.

This chain connects TRBV6-5 to TRBJ1-2; D is undetermined. Trimming stripped 4 bases from V and 0 bases from J, with 12 bases between. CDR3 length: 15 residues. Germline V gene sequence: CDR1 MNHEY, CDR2 SVGAGI. The CDR3 is CASSLLRATNYGYTF. For the CDR3, the DNA is TGTGCCAGCAGTTTACTCCGGGCAACTAACTATGGCTACACCTTC.

The genes are TRBV27 and TRBJ1-2; TRBD1 is a possible D gene (6 bases). Germline values: CDR1 MNHEY, CDR2 SMNVEV (reference sequence). The V end lost 6 bases, the J end lost 4 bases, and 15 bases lay between the germline ends. The CDR3 is made up of 14 amino acids. The CDR3 DNA reads TGTGCCAGCAGCCGACAGGCCAGGTCCTATGGCTACACCTTC. Its protein is CASSRQARSYGYTF.

The chain links TRBV14 to TRBJ2-7, with a possible D match to TRBD1 (5 bases). Germline CDR1 and CDR2: SGHDN and FVKESK. The CDR3 contains 13 residues. Trimming took off 4 bases at V and 4 bases at J, with 11 bases between the two ends. The CDR3 loop is CASSPRQQYEQYF. For the CDR3, the DNA is TGTGCCAGCAGCCCTCGACAGCAGTACGAGCAGTACTTC.

This chain connects TRBV4-1 to TRBJ1-4; a weak D match, TRBD1 (5 bases). The ends were cut back, 0 bases at V and 6 bases at J, with 11 bases in the middle. The CDR3 length is 15 residues. Germline V gene data show CDR1 as MGHRA and CDR2 as YSYEKL. CDR3 in amino acids: CASSQDGGGDEKLFF. For the CDR3, the DNA is TGCGCCAGCAGCCAAGATGGGGGAGGTGATGAAAAACTGTTTTTT.

The chain is built from TRBV5-1 and TRBJ2-7; D might be TRBD1 (6 bases). This CDR3 region has 15 residues. Germline values: CDR1 SGHRS, CDR2 YFSETQ. Deletions cut 0 bases from V and 6 bases from J, with 16 bases between. The CDR3: CASSLDLQQGFEQYF. For the CDR3, the DNA is TGCGCCAGCAGCTTGGACCTCCAACAGGGTTTCGAGCAGTACTTC.

The chain recombines TRBV28 with TRBJ2-5; 7 bases fit TRBD1. Germline assignment: CDR1 MDHEN and CDR2 SYDVKM. The CDR3 has 13 amino acids. V shed 2 bases and J 3 bases; nucleotides not matched to a gene: 0. CDR3 amino acids: CASSLGQEETQYF. The CDR3 coding sequence is TGTGCCAGCAGTTTAGGACAGGAAGAGACCCAGTACTTC.

V is TRBV9 and J is TRBJ2-1, with D possibly TRBD2 on 5 matching bases. Germline CDR1 reads SGDLS; CDR2 reads YYNGEE. The CDR3 has 12 residues. V lost 4 bases to trimming and J lost 10 bases, with 12 bases between them. CDR3 sequence reads: CASSPSRGEQFF. CDR3 coding DNA: TGTGCCAGCAGCCCTAGCCGAGGGGAGCAGTTCTTC.

The chain couples TRBV6-1 to TRBJ1-2, with D possibly being TRBD1 (5 bases). V lost 9 bases and J 3 bases, leaving 17 bases between the germline ends. Germline assignment: CDR1 MNHNS and CDR2 SASEGT. The CDR3 has 14 amino acids. CDR3 in DNA: TGTGCCAGTTACCTACCCGGGACTGACTATGGCTACACCTTC. It specifies CASYLPGTDYGYTF.

This clonotype was seen more than once but under ten times. The chain links TRBV7-2 to TRBJ2-4; D is ambiguous. The length of the CDR3 is 15 residues. The V gene's germline CDR1 is SGHTA and CDR2 FQGNSA. The V gene lost 4 bases and the J gene lost 0 bases, with 10 bases spanning the gap. CDR3 nucleotide sequence: TGTGCCAGCAGCTCCCGACACTTAGCCAAAAACATTCAGTACTTC. Protein product: CASSSRHLAKNIQYF.

This chain connects TRBV7-2 to TRBJ2-2; D is ambiguous. V lost 1 base to trimming and J lost 1 base, with 7 bases between them. The germline V gene encodes CDR1 SGHTA and CDR2 FQGNSA. The CDR3 is made up of 15 amino acids. The CDR3 DNA reads TGTGCCAGCAGCTTAGACACAATGAACACCGGGGAGCTGTTTTTT. As protein: CASSLDTMNTGELFF.

This clonotype came up a few times. The CDR3 DNA reads TGCGCCAGCAGCCAAGGTCAAGTAAACACTGAAGCTTTCTTT. Translating gives CASSQGQVNTEAFF. The V call is TRBV4-1, the J call TRBJ1-1; D unclear. The germline V gene has CDR1 MGHRA and CDR2 YSYEKL. The CDR3 runs to 14 residues. The germline V and J ends were trimmed by 1 base and 2 bases, with 8 bases remaining between them.

The chain employs TRBV20-1 and TRBJ1-4, with unresolved D. The germline gives CDR1 DFQATT, CDR2 SNEGSKA (reference sequence). The V gene lost 3 bases and the J gene lost 4 bases, with 9 bases spanning the gap. The CDR3 is 13 amino acids. The CDR3 loop reads CSASQQLNEKLFF. In DNA, the CDR3 is TGCAGTGCTAGTCAACAGCTTAATGAAAAACTGTTTTTT.

The chain couples TRBV29-1 to TRBJ2-7; TRBD1 matches at 9 bases. V gave up 6 bases and J gave up 4 bases; unmatched junction bases: 10. Germline values: CDR1 SQVTM, CDR2 ANQGSEA. The CDR3 is made up of 14 amino acids. CDR3 in amino acids: CSVIMEDRGYEQYF. The CDR3, as DNA: TGCAGCGTGATAATGGAGGACAGGGGATACGAGCAGTACTTC.

This clonotype was seen a handful of times. The chain couples TRBV29-1 to TRBJ2-7; D might be TRBD1 or TRBD2, each matching 6 bases. This CDR3 contains 14 residues. Deletions cut 2 bases from V and 5 bases from J, with 16 bases between. Germline V lookup: CDR1 SQVTM, CDR2 ANQGSEA. CDR3 nucleotide sequence: TGCAGCGTTGAAAAAAGGGGGGTTCCCCACGAGCAGTACTTC. This gives the protein CSVEKRGVPHEQYF.

V usage is TRBV24-1 and J usage is TRBJ2-2; TRBD1 might be the D (6 bases). Trimming removed 4 bases from V and 6 bases from J, with 11 bases in between. The CDR3 extends over 14 amino acids. CDR1 and CDR2 (germline): KGHDR, SFDVKD. CDR3 bases: TGTGCCACCAGTGACCGACAGGAGTCCGGGGAGCTGTTTTTT. Translated, it gives CATSDRQESGELFF.

V is TRBV28 and J is TRBJ1-4; unclear D gene. Trimming left V 2 bases short and J 8 bases short, with 12 bases between. The CDR3 length is 14 residues. Germline V gene sequence: CDR1 MDHEN, CDR2 SYDVKM. The CDR3 DNA reads TGTGCCAGCAGTTTAGCCCAGGCGAGGGAAAAACTGTTTTTT. It specifies CASSLAQAREKLFF.